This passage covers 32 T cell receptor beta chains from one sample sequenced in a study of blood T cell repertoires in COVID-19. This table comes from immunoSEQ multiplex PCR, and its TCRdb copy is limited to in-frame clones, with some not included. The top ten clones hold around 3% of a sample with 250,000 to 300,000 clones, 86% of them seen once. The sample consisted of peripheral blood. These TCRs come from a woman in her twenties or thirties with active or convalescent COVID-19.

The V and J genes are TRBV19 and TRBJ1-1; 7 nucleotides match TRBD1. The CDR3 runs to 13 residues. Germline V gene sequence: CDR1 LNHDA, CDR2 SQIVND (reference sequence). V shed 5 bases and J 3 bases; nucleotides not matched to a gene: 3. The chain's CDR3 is CASSPRGDTEAFF. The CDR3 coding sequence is TGTGCCAGTAGTCCCAGGGGGGACACTGAAGCTTTCTTT.

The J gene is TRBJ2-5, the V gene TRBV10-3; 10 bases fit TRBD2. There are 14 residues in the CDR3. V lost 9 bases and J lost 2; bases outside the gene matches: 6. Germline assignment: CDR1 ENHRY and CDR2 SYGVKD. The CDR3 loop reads CAIRSGGAQETQYF. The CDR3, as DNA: TGTGCCATACGGAGCGGGGGGGCTCAAGAGACCCAGTACTTC.

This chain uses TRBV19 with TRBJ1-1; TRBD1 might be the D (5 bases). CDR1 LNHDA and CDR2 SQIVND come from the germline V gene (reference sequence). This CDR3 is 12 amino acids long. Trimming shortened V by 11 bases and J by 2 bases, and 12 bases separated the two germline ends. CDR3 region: CAVQVSNTEAFF. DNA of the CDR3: TGTGCCGTACAGGTCTCAAACACTGAAGCTTTCTTT.

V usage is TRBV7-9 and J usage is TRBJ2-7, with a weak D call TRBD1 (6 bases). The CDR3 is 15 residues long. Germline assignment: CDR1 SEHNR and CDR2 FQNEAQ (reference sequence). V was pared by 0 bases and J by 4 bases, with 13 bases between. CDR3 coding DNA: TGTGCCAGCAGCTTAGCGGTGGGGGCGAGGTACGAGCAGTACTTC. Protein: CASSLAVGARYEQYF.

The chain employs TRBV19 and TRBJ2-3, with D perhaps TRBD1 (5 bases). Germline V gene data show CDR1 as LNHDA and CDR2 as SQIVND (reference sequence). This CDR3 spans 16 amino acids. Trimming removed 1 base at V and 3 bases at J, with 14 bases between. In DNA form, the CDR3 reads TGTGCCAGTAGTATAGGGGGCCCTTCGTTGACAGATACGCAGTATTTT. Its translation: CASSIGGPSLTDTQYF.

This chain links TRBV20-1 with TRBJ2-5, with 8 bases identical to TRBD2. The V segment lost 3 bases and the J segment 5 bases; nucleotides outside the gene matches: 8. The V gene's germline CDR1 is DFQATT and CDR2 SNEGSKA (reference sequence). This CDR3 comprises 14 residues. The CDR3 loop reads CSASNPGGRETQYF. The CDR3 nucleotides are TGCAGTGCTAGTAATCCGGGGGGGAGGGAGACCCAGTACTTC.

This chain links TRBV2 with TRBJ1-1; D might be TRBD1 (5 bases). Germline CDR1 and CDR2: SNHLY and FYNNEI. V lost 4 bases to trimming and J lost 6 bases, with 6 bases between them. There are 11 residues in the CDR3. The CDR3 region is CASSGGAEAFF. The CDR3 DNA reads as TGTGCCAGCAGTGGGGGGGCTGAAGCTTTCTTT.

CDR3 sequence reads: CASSRGTGGGTEAFF. For the CDR3, the DNA is TGTGCCAGCAGTCGAGGGACAGGGGGAGGCACTGAAGCTTTCTTT. This chain uses TRBV6-2 or TRBV6-3 with TRBJ1-1; TRBD1 matches at 11 bases. Per the germline V gene, CDR1 is MNHEY and CDR2 is SVGEGT. J was trimmed by 4 bases and V by 5 bases; bases with no gene match: 6. The CDR3 spans 15 residues.

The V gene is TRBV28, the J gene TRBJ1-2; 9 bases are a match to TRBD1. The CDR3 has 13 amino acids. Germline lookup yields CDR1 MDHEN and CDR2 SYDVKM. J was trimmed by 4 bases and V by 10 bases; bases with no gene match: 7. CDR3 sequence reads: CATRRGQGYGYTF. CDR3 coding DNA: TGTGCCACCCGGCGGGGACAGGGCTATGGCTACACCTTC.

The CDR3 DNA is TGTGCCAGCAGCGCCCGGGACACCGGAATTTACGAGCAGTACTTC. Translation: CASSARDTGIYEQYF. V and J are TRBV5-4 and TRBJ2-7; a possible D gene is TRBD1 (6 bases). The ends were cut back, 4 bases at V and 4 bases at J, with 18 bases in the middle. This CDR3 comprises 15 residues. Germline CDR1 and CDR2: SGHNT and YYREEE (reference sequence). Supplemented by reference TRBV5-4 and TRBJ2-7, the full variable domain reads ETGVTQSPTHLIKTRGQQVTLRCSSQSGHNTVSWYQQALGQGPQFIFQYYREEENGRGNFPPRFSGLQFPNYSSELNVNALELDDSALYLCASSARDTGIYEQYFGPGTRLTVT.

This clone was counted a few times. In DNA form, the CDR3 reads TGTGCCATCAGAACAAGCGGGGGGGCGTACAATGAGCAGTTCTTC. Its translation is CAIRTSGGAYNEQFF. The chain recombines TRBV10-3 with TRBJ2-1; TRBD2 matches 10 bases. There are 15 residues in the CDR3. CDR1 ENHRY and CDR2 SYGVKD come from the germline V gene. Germline trimming cut 6 bases from V and 4 bases from J; bases unmatched to any gene: 6.

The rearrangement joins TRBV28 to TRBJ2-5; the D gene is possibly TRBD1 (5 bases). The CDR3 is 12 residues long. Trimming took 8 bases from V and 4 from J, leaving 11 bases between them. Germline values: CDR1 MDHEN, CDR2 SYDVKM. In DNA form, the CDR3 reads TGTGCCAGCGACAGTCCGGGAGAGACCCAGTACTTC. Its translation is CASDSPGETQYF.

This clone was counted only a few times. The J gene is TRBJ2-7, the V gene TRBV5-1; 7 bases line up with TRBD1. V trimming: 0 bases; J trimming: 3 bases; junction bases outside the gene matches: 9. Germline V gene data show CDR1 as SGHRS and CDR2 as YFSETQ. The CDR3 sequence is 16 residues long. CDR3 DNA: TGCGCCAGCAGCTTGGGATCCGGGACAGTCTACTACGAGCAGTACTTC. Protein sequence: CASSLGSGTVYYEQYF.

The chain's CDR3 is CASRTSGGYSTDTQYF. The CDR3 nucleotides read TGTGCCAGCAGAACTAGCGGCGGTTATAGCACAGATACGCAGTATTTT. The rearrangement links TRBV7-2 to TRBJ2-3; TRBD2 agrees at 8 bases. CDR3 length: 16 residues. CDR1 and CDR2 (germline): SGHTA, FQGNSA. The trim removed 6 bases at V and 0 bases at J, leaving 8 bases unmatched.

The CDR3 region is CASSFKMANEQYF. The CDR3, as DNA: TGTGCCAGCAGTTTCAAAATGGCCAACGAGCAGTACTTC. The chain couples TRBV12-3 or TRBV12-4 to TRBJ2-7; no clear D gene. V lost 3 bases to trimming and J lost 5 bases, with 11 bases between them. The CDR3 loop spans 13 amino acids.

The chain's CDR3 is CASRFGQLNTEAFF. In nucleotides, the CDR3 is TGTGCCAGCAGATTCGGACAGCTGAACACTGAAGCTTTCTTT. The J gene is TRBJ1-1, the V gene TRBV7-2; possibly TRBD1 for D (6 bases). Germline V CDR1 and CDR2: SGHTA, FQGNSA. Trimming took 6 bases from V and 0 from J, leaving 11 bases between them. The CDR3 extends over 14 amino acids.

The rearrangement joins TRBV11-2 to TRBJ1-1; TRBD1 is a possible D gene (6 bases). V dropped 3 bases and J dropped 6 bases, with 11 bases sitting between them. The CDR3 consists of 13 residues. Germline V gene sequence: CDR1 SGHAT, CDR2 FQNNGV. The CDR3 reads CASSFAGAPEAFF. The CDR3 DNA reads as TGTGCCAGCAGCTTCGCGGGGGCACCTGAAGCTTTCTTT. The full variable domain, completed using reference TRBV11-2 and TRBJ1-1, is EAGVAQSPRYKIIEKRQSVAFWCNPISGHATLYWYQQILGQGPKLLIQFQNNGVVDDSQLPKDRFSAERLKGVDSTLKIQPAKLEDSAVYLCASSFAGAPEAFFGQGTRLTVV.

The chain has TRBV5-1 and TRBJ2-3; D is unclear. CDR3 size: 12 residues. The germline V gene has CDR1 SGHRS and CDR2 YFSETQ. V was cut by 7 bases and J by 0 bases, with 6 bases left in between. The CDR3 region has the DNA TGCGCCAGCGGAGCTAGCACAGATACGCAGTATTTT. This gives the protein CASGASTDTQYF.

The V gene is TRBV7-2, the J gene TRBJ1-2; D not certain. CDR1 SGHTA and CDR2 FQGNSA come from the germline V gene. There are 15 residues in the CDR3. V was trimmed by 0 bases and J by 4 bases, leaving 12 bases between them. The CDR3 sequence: CASSLARSGSYGYTF. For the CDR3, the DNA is TGTGCCAGCAGCTTAGCGCGGTCCGGATCCTATGGCTACACCTTC. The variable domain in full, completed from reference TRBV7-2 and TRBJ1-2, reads GAGVSQSPSNKVTEKGKDVELRCDPISGHTALYWYRQSLGQGLEFLIYFQGNSAPDKSGLPSDRFSAERTGGSVSTLTIQRTQQEDSAVYLCASSLARSGSYGYTFGSGTRLTVV.

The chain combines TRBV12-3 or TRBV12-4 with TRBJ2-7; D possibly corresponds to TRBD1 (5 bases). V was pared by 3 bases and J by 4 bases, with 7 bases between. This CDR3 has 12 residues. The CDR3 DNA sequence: TGTGCCAGCAGTTTGGGGCAGTACGAGCAGTACTTC. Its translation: CASSLGQYEQYF.

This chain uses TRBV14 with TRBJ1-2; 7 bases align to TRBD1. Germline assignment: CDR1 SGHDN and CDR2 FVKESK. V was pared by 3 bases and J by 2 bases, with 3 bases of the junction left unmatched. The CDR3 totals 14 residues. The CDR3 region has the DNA TGTGCCAGCAGCCAGGAGACAGGGAACTATGGCTACACCTTC. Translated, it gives CASSQETGNYGYTF.

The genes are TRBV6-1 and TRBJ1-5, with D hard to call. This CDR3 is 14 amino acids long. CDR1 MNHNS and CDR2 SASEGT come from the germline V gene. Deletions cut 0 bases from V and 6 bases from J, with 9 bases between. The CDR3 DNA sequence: TGTGCCAGCAGTGAAGCGCCCGGCGGTCAGCCCCAGCATTTT. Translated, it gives CASSEAPGGQPQHF.

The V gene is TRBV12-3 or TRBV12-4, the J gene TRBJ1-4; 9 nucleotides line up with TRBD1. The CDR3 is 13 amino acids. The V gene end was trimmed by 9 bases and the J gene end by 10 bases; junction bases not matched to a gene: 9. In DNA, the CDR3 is TGTGCCAGTCAGACAGCGACAGGGGGAAAACTGTTTTTT. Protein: CASQTATGGKLFF.

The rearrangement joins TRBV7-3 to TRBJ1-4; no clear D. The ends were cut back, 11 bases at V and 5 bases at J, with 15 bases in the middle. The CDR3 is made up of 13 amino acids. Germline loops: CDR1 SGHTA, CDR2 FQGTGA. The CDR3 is CAGKTVINEKLFF. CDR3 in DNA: TGTGCCGGAAAAACAGTTATAAATGAAAAACTGTTTTTT. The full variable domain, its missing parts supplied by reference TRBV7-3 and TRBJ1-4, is GAGVSQTPSNKVTEKGKYVELRCDPISGHTALYWYRQSLGQGPEFLIYFQGTGAADDSGLPNDRFFAVRPEGSVSTLKIQRTERGDSAVYLCAGKTVINEKLFFGSGTQLSVL.

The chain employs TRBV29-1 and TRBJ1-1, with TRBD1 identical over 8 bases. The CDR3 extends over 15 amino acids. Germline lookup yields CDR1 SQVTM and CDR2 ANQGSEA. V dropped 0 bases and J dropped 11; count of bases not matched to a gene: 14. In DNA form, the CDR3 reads TGCAGCGTTGAAGATCCCAGGACAGGGACCAATCTGGCTTTCTTT. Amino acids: CSVEDPRTGTNLAFF.

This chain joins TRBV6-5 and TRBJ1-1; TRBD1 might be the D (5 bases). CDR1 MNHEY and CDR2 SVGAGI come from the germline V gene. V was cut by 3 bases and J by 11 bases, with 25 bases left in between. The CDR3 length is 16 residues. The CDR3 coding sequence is TGTGCCAGCAGTTATTTCTTGACACCAGGGAGGCGTGAGGCTTTCTTT. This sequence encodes CASSYFLTPGRREAFF.

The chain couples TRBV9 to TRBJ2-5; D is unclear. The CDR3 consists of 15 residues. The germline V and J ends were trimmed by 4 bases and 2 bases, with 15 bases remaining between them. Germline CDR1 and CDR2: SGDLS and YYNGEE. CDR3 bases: TGTGCCAGCAGCCCTCCCGGGTCCCTACAAGAGACCCAGTACTTC. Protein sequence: CASSPPGSLQETQYF.

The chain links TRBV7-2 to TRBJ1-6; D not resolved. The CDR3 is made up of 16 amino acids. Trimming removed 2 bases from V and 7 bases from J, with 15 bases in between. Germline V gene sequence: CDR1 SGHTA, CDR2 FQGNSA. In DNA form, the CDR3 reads TGTGCCAGCAGCTTAATGGAGGTAGTTCGGAATTCACCCCTCCACTTT. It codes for CASSLMEVVRNSPLHF.

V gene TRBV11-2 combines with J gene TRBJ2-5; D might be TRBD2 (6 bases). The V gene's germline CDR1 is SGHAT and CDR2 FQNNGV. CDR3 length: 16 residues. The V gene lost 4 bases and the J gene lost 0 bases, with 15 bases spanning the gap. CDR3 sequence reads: CASSSVVRGNQETQYF. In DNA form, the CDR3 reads TGTGCCAGCAGCTCAGTAGTCCGGGGGAACCAAGAGACCCAGTACTTC.

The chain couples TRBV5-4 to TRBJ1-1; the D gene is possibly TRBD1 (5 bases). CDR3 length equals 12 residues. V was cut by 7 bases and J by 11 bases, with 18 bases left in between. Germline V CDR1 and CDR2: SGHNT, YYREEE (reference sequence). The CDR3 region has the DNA TGTGCCAGCGGATCGGGGGACGGGAGGGCTTTCTTT. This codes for CASGSGDGRAFF.

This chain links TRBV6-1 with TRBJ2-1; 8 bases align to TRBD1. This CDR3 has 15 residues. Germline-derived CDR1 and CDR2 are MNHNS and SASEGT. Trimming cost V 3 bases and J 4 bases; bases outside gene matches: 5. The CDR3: CASSDDRGSYNEQFF. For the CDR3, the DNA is TGTGCCAGCAGTGACGACAGGGGATCTTACAATGAGCAGTTCTTC.

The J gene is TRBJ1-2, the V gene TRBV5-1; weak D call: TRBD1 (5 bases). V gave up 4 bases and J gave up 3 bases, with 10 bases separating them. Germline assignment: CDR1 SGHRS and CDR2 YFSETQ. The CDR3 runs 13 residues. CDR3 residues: CASSTGRDYGYTF. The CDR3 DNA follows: TGCGCCAGCAGCACAGGACGGGACTATGGCTACACCTTC.